A single sample gave rise to the 30 T cell receptor beta chains below, sequenced in a study of shared clonotypes between healthy human individuals. The table came from immunoSEQ multiplex PCR; TCRdb's copy has only in-frame clones and leaves some out. Altogether 400,000 or so clones are present, approximately 97% being singletons, with the ten largest covering around 0.32%. Source material: memory CD8+ T cells sorted from blood. Regarding subset: CD45RO+ cells pooled with CCR7-negative TemRA cells. The receptors shown here come from a man aged 25 to 40 in good health.

The chain links TRBV2 to TRBJ2-7, with D maybe TRBD1 (5 bases). The germline gives CDR1 SNHLY, CDR2 FYNNEI. The CDR3 extends over 13 amino acids. Between the trimmed V and J ends, which lost 6 bases and 0 bases, there was a span of 9 bases. In nucleotides, the CDR3 is TGTGCCAGCAGAGCCGACAGCTCCTACGAGCAGTACTTC. Translating gives CASRADSSYEQYF.

The count of this clone is one. The rearrangement uses TRBV5-1 and TRBJ2-2; D call uncertain. Germline V CDR1 and CDR2: SGHRS, YFSETQ. CDR3 length: 15 residues. V shed 1 base and J shed 1 base, with 8 bases lying between them. DNA of the CDR3: TGCGCCAGCAGCTTGATTAGGCAGAACACCGGGGAGCTGTTTTTT. This sequence encodes CASSLIRQNTGELFF.

V is TRBV28 and J is TRBJ2-7; no clear D. CDR3 length: 16 amino acids. V gave up 2 bases and J gave up 0 bases, with 14 bases separating them. From germline, CDR1 is MDHEN and CDR2 SYDVKM. The CDR3 DNA sequence: TGTGCCAGCAGTTTACCCCGAGCACCGAGCTCCTACGAGCAGTACTTC. Protein sequence: CASSLPRAPSSYEQYF.

The chain combines TRBV11-2 with TRBJ2-1; possibly TRBD1 for D (6 bases). Trimming pared 2 bases from V and 9 bases from J, leaving 17 bases between. This CDR3 spans 15 amino acids. Germline V gene sequence: CDR1 SGHAT, CDR2 FQNNGV. CDR3 DNA sequence: TGTGCCAGCAGCTTACCGGGACAAAGTTCCAGTGAGCAGTTCTTC. Its translation is CASSLPGQSSSEQFF.

The CDR3 DNA reads TGTGCCTGGAGGGTTCGACGATACTTC. Protein: CAWRVRRYF. This chain connects TRBV30 to TRBJ2-7; D remains unclear. The CDR3 is 9 residues long. Germline CDR1 GTSNPN, CDR2 SVGIG (reference sequence). V lost 3 bases and J lost 13, with 10 bases in between.

The rearrangement links TRBV7-9 to TRBJ2-7; 9 nucleotides align to TRBD1. Looked up from germline, CDR1 is SEHNR and CDR2 is FQNEAQ (reference sequence). This CDR3 is built from 15 residues. J lost 3 bases, V lost 4 bases, and 7 bases had no gene match. DNA of the CDR3: TGTGCCAGCAGCTCCACGGACAGGGGATACTACGAGCAGTACTTC. Its translation: CASSSTDRGYYEQYF.

The chain uses TRBV5-1 and TRBJ1-2; D is perhaps TRBD1 (5 bases). The CDR3 extends over 16 amino acids. Looked up from germline, CDR1 is SGHRS and CDR2 is YFSETQ. Trimming took off 4 bases at V and 6 bases at J, with 22 bases between the two ends. CDR3 DNA sequence: TGCGCCAGCAGCCTTTATGCGAACACCGGGGCCGATGGCTACACCTTC. Its translation is CASSLYANTGADGYTF.

This rearrangement joins TRBV7-2 to TRBJ1-1; tentative D call: TRBD1 (6 bases). The V end lost 1 base, the J end lost 5 bases, and 8 bases lay between the germline ends. There are 13 residues in the CDR3. The germline V gene has CDR1 SGHTA and CDR2 FQGNSA. CDR3 protein: CASSLDRETEAFF. Written as DNA, the CDR3 is TGTGCCAGCAGCTTAGACAGGGAGACTGAAGCTTTCTTT.

A remark on this clone: One end of the junction does not line up with germline, which may come from a read error. This sequence joins TRBV7-7 and TRBJ2-5, with TRBD1 as a possible D gene (6 bases). Germline CDR1 reads SSHAT; CDR2 reads FNYEAQ (reference sequence). The CDR3 is 16 amino acids. Written as DNA, the CDR3 is TGTGCTAGCAGCTTAGAAGGCGGACAGCCCCAAGAGACCCAGTACTTC. It is translated as CASSLEGGQPQETQYF. Combining the CDR3 with reference TRBV7-7 and TRBJ2-5 gives the whole variable domain GAGVSQSPRYKVTKRGQDVTLRCDPISSHATLYWYQQALGQGPEFLTYFNYEAQPDKSGLPSDRFSAERPEGSISTLTIQRTEQRDSAMYRCASSLEGGQPQETQYFGPGTRLLVL.

This chain links TRBV4-2 with TRBJ2-1; D not resolved. The V gene's germline CDR1 is LGHNA and CDR2 YNFKEQ. V was shortened by 0 bases and J by 2 bases, with 8 bases between the two germline ends. The CDR3 length is 15 residues. CDR3 region: CASSQDRLTYNEQFF. The CDR3 DNA reads TGTGCCAGCAGCCAAGATCGTCTCACCTACAATGAGCAGTTCTTC.

The V and J genes are TRBV25-1 and TRBJ2-7; 12 bases map to TRBD2. V lost 2 bases and J lost 1; bases outside the gene matches: 0. In germline, CDR1 is MGHDK, CDR2 SYGVNS. This CDR3 has 15 residues. In nucleotides, the CDR3 is TGTGCCAGCAGTGAAGGACTAGCGGGATCCTACGAGCAGTACTTC. Amino acid sequence: CASSEGLAGSYEQYF.

This sequence joins TRBV2 and TRBJ1-5, with 8 bases fitting TRBD1. This CDR3 has 15 residues. The V gene end was trimmed by 5 bases and the J gene end by 2 bases; junction bases not matched to a gene: 5. Germline V gene lookup returns CDR1 SNHLY and CDR2 FYNNEI. The CDR3 loop reads CASSLDRGGNQPQHF. The CDR3 coding sequence is TGTGCCAGCAGTCTCGACAGGGGAGGCAATCAGCCCCAGCATTTT.

CDR3 coding DNA: TGTGCCAGCAGTTACAGGGGGCTAGAAGATCAGCCCCAGCATTTT. Encoded protein: CASSYRGLEDQPQHF. The rearrangement uses TRBV6-5 and TRBJ1-5; TRBD1 agrees at 7 bases. CDR1 and CDR2 from the germline V gene are MNHEY and SVGAGI. Trimming took 2 bases from V and 5 from J; bases not matched to a gene: 6. CDR3 length equals 15 residues.

This chain uses TRBV5-1 with TRBJ2-3; D is ambiguous. The CDR3 runs to 13 residues. V was cut by 3 bases and J by 3 bases, with 8 bases left in between. The germline CDR1 and CDR2 sequences are SGHRS and YFSETQ. The CDR3 bases are TGCGCCAGCAGCTGGGTGGGTACAGATACGCAGTATTTT. Translation gives CASSWVGTDTQYF.

The chain joins TRBV28 to TRBJ1-4; D is possibly TRBD1 (6 bases). The germline V gene has CDR1 MDHEN and CDR2 SYDVKM. Trimming removed 5 bases at V and 1 base at J, with 11 bases between. The CDR3 is 15 residues long. CDR3 sequence reads: CASSPPRGTNEKLFF. The CDR3, as DNA: TGTGCCAGCAGTCCCCCCAGGGGAACTAATGAAAAACTGTTTTTT.

V and J are TRBV5-1 and TRBJ2-5, with TRBD2 matching 11 bases. The CDR3 runs to 19 residues. The ends lost 2 bases at V and 0 bases at J; junction bases unmatched: 12. Germline V gene data show CDR1 as SGHRS and CDR2 as YFSETQ. The CDR3 spells CASSFVPLAGGLYQETQYF. The CDR3 nucleotides are TGCGCCAGCAGCTTTGTTCCTCTAGCGGGAGGCCTCTACCAAGAGACCCAGTACTTC. Full variable domain (remainder filled in from reference TRBV5-1 and TRBJ2-5): KAGVTQTPRYLIKTRGQQVTLSCSPISGHRSVSWYQQTPGQGLQFLFEYFSETQRNKGNFPGRFSGRQFSNSRSEMNVSTLELGDSALYLCASSFVPLAGGLYQETQYFGPGTRLLVL.

This chain uses TRBV29-1 with TRBJ1-1; 8 nucleotides match TRBD1. The CDR3 totals 12 residues. V gave up 7 bases and J gave up 1 base; unmatched junction bases: 2. Germline V lookup: CDR1 SQVTM, CDR2 ANQGSEA. CDR3 nucleotide sequence: TGCAGCGCCGGACAGGGGAACACTGAAGCTTTCTTT. It encodes CSAGQGNTEAFF.

CDR3 sequence reads: CASALGAGSYEQYF. CDR3 nucleotide sequence: TGTGCCAGCGCGTTAGGGGCGGGCTCCTACGAGCAGTACTTC. The chain carries TRBV2 and TRBJ2-7; the D gene could be TRBD1 or TRBD2 (5 bases each). This CDR3 is 14 amino acids long. Per germline, CDR1 SNHLY and CDR2 FYNNEI. The V end was cut by 8 bases, the J end by 0 bases, with 14 bases between.

The V gene is TRBV7-2, the J gene TRBJ2-1; weak D call: TRBD1 (6 bases). Germline V gene lookup returns CDR1 SGHTA and CDR2 FQGNSA. V shed 8 bases and J shed 3 bases, with 8 bases lying between them. The CDR3 is 12 amino acids. The CDR3 region is CASGGHYNEQFF. In DNA form, the CDR3 reads TGTGCCAGCGGGGGACACTACAATGAGCAGTTCTTC. The entire variable domain, with the rest obtained from reference TRBV7-2 and TRBJ2-1, is as follows: GAGVSQSPSNKVTEKGKDVELRCDPISGHTALYWYRQSLGQGLEFLIYFQGNSAPDKSGLPSDRFSAERTGGSVSTLTIQRTQQEDSAVYLCASGGHYNEQFFGPGTRLTVL.

This chain uses TRBV5-6 with TRBJ2-1; 8 nucleotides line up with TRBD2. The CDR3 runs to 18 residues. Trimming at V came to 1 base and at J to 3 bases, leaving 12 bases not matched to a gene. Germline assignment: CDR1 SGHDT and CDR2 YYEEEE. As DNA, the CDR3 is TGTGCCAGCAGCTTGCGGGAGGGCCTTTCGACCCACTACAATGAGCAGTTCTTC. It translates to CASSLREGLSTHYNEQFF.

The CDR3 sequence: CAWGRGDTQYF. The CDR3 coding sequence is TGTGCCTGGGGGAGGGGGGATACGCAGTATTTT. This rearrangement joins TRBV30 to TRBJ2-3; a weak D match, TRBD2 (7 bases). Between the trimmed V and J ends, which lost 5 bases and 6 bases, there was a span of 9 bases. The CDR3 is 11 residues long. Germline assignment: CDR1 GTSNPN and CDR2 SVGIG (reference sequence).

The genes are TRBV5-6 and TRBJ2-7; TRBD1 agrees at 7 bases. CDR1 is SGHDT, CDR2 YYEEEE, per germline. The CDR3 totals 16 residues. The junction had 10 bases not matched to a gene; V was cut back by 0 bases and J by 4 bases. The CDR3 DNA sequence: TGTGCCAGCAGCTTGGATATGGGGACAGTTTCGTACGAGCAGTACTTC. It is translated as CASSLDMGTVSYEQYF.

This sequence joins TRBV2 and TRBJ2-3, with D tentatively TRBD2 (6 bases). Per the germline V gene, CDR1 is SNHLY and CDR2 is FYNNEI. Deletions cut 5 bases from V and 4 bases from J, with 16 bases between. This CDR3 has 15 amino acids. The CDR3 region has the DNA TGTGCCAGCAGTTTACTAGCCGTAGGGCCAGATACGCAGTATTTT. Translated: CASSLLAVGPDTQYF.

The CDR3 is CASSEASIRGFEAFF. CDR3 bases: TGTGCCAGCAGTGAAGCGTCCATTCGGGGGTTTGAAGCTTTCTTT. The rearrangement links TRBV6-1 to TRBJ1-1; D is possibly TRBD1 (5 bases). The V end was cut by 0 bases, the J end by 7 bases, with 15 bases between. Germline loops: CDR1 MNHNS, CDR2 SASEGT. CDR3 length: 15 amino acids.

This clone appeared once. This sample also contains other DNA sequences that code for the same CDR3. This chain links TRBV5-1 with TRBJ2-2, with a possible D match to TRBD1 (6 bases). This CDR3 has 15 residues. Germline V gene sequence: CDR1 SGHRS, CDR2 YFSETQ. Between the trimmed V and J ends, which lost 0 bases and 1 base, there was a span of 7 bases. CDR3 in amino acids: CASSLVGQNTGELFF. The CDR3 bases are TGCGCCAGCAGCTTGGTGGGACAGAACACCGGGGAGCTGTTTTTT.

This sequence joins TRBV6-5 and TRBJ1-3; D uncertain. V was pared by 2 bases and J by 0 bases, with 5 bases between. Germline lookup yields CDR1 MNHEY and CDR2 SVGAGI. This CDR3 region has 14 residues. The CDR3 DNA reads as TGTGCCAGCAGTTACGGAGTCTCTGGAAACACCATATATTTT. Protein sequence: CASSYGVSGNTIYF.

This clone showed up just a few times. The chain couples TRBV9 to TRBJ1-1; tentatively, D is TRBD1 (5 bases). Per germline, CDR1 SGDLS and CDR2 YYNGEE. The CDR3 loop spans 15 amino acids. Trimming took off 0 bases at V and 1 base at J, with 10 bases between the two ends. DNA for the CDR3: TGTGCCAGCAGCGTAGAGGGGTGGACGAACACTGAAGCTTTCTTT. The encoded protein is CASSVEGWTNTEAFF.

In the case of this clone: Within the sample, other DNA sequences also encode this same CDR3. The chain is built from TRBV6-5 and TRBJ2-3; 7 bases match TRBD1. Germline assignment: CDR1 MNHEY and CDR2 SVGAGI. Germline trimming cut 0 bases from V and 1 base from J; bases unmatched to any gene: 1. CDR3 length: 15 amino acids. CDR3 loop: CASSYSGTGTDTQYF. The CDR3 coding sequence is TGTGCCAGCAGTTACTCGGGGACAGGCACAGATACGCAGTATTTT.

V usage is TRBV30 and J usage is TRBJ2-3, with TRBD1 identical over 12 bases. From germline, CDR1 is GTSNPN and CDR2 SVGIG (reference sequence). This CDR3 has 17 amino acids. V was clipped by 3 bases and J by 5 bases; unmatched bases: 12. The CDR3 reads CAWRLLRGQGAGDTQYF. In DNA, the CDR3 is TGTGCCTGGAGGCTCCTCAGGGGACAGGGGGCAGGAGATACGCAGTATTTT.

V is TRBV7-8 and J is TRBJ2-3, with 8 nucleotides matching TRBD1. J was trimmed by 2 bases and V by 5 bases; bases with no gene match: 3. Germline-derived CDR1 and CDR2 are SGHVS and FQNEAQ. The CDR3 is made up of 14 amino acids. CDR3 DNA: TGTGCCAGCAGCAAGGACAGGGTCACAGATACGCAGTATTTT. Residues: CASSKDRVTDTQYF.